The rows below give T cell receptor beta chains drawn from one sample of a study of shared clonotypes between healthy human individuals. The protocol was immunoSEQ multiplex PCR, while the TCRdb copy is restricted to in-frame clones and leaves out a portion. This table has over 750,000 clones, around 96% appearing once. The sample consisted of naive CD8+ T cells sorted from blood. The receptors were gathered from a man aged 30 to 45 in good health. Both conserved end residues are part of each CDR3. D genes are given only for firm matches.

>NA|TRBJ1-1|TRBV27
CASSLGRVLGTEAFF
TGTGCCAGCAGTTTAGGTAGGGTGTTGGGCACTGAAGCTTTCTTT
>TRBD1|TRBJ2-7|TRBV5-8
CASSSPGQGIYEQYF
TGTGCCAGCAGCTCACCGGGACAGGGGATCTACGAGCAGTACTTC
>NA|TRBJ2-2|TRBV7-3
CASSMISNTGELFF
TGTGCCAGCAGCATGATTTCGAACACCGGGGAGCTGTTTTTT
>TRBD2|TRBJ2-1|TRBV9
CASSNQLAGDFWDEQFF
TGTGCCAGCAGCAACCAACTAGCGGGAGATTTCTGGGATGAGCAGTTCTTC
>NA|TRBJ1-2|TRBV7-9
CASSSRWSSGVYGYTF
TGTGCCAGCAGCTCCCGCTGGAGTTCAGGGGTCTATGGCTACACCTTC
>NA|TRBJ2-7|TRBV20-1
CSARSYEEQYF
TGCAGTGCCCGTTCCTACGAAGAGCAGTACTTC
>NA|TRBJ2-7|TRBV29-1
CSASLSSYEQYF
TGCAGCGCCAGCCTGAGCTCCTACGAGCAGTACTTC
>NA|TRBJ2-3|TRBV27
CASSGQPDTDTQYF
TGTGCCAGCAGCGGACAGCCAGACACAGATACGCAGTATTTT
>NA|TRBJ1-5|TRBV9
CASSVADIPPQHF
TGTGCCAGCAGCGTCGCGGACATCCCGCCCCAGCATTTT
>NA|TRBJ1-3|TRBV10-1
CASSEFRSGNTIYF
TGCGCCAGCAGTGAGTTTAGGTCTGGAAACACCATATATTTT
>TRBD2|TRBJ2-3|TRBV27
CASSPTSGRFFVVGVDTQYF
TGTGCCAGCAGCCCGACTAGCGGGAGGTTTTTTGTAGTCGGAGTGGATACGCAGTATTTT
>NA|TRBJ2-5|TRBV29-1
CSVERPTGAYPQGSWQTQYF
TGCAGCGTTGAGAGGCCAACGGGTGCGTACCCCCAGGGATCTTGGCAGACCCAGTACTTC
>TRBD1|TRBJ2-2|TRBV7-9
CASSPRQGPNTGELFF
TGTGCCAGCAGCCCCCGACAGGGCCCGAACACCGGGGAGCTGTTTTTT
>NA|TRBJ2-2|TRBV27
CASSLKGLIGELFF
TGTGCCAGCAGTTTGAAGGGGCTGATCGGGGAGCTGTTTTTT
>NA|TRBJ2-2|TRBV5-4
CVIGPTLAPNTGELFF
TGTGTCATTGGTCCGACCCTAGCTCCGAATACCGGGGAGCTGTTTTTT
>NA|TRBJ2-5|TRBV5-1
CASSLGGQGQETQYF
TGCGCCAGCAGCTTGGGTGGGCAGGGCCAAGAGACCCAGTACTTC
>NA|TRBJ1-1|TRBV30
CAWSVLPNTEAFF
TGTGCCTGGAGTGTACTCCCGAACACTGAAGCTTTCTTT
>NA|TRBJ2-7|TRBV28
CASSLPGEQYF
TGTGCCAGCAGTTTACCGGGAGAGCAGTACTTC
>TRBD1|TRBJ2-3|TRBV7-2
CASSLGDSADTQYF
TGTGCCAGCAGCTTAGGGGACAGTGCAGATACGCAGTATTTT
>NA|TRBJ2-2|TRBV21-1
CASSKVNRLNTGELFF
TGTGCCAGCAGCAAAGTGAACAGGCTAAACACCGGGGAGCTGTTTTTT
>TRBD1|TRBJ1-4|TRBV28
CASSEPGQGINEKLFF
TGTGCCAGCAGTGAACCGGGACAGGGGATTAATGAAAAACTGTTTTTT